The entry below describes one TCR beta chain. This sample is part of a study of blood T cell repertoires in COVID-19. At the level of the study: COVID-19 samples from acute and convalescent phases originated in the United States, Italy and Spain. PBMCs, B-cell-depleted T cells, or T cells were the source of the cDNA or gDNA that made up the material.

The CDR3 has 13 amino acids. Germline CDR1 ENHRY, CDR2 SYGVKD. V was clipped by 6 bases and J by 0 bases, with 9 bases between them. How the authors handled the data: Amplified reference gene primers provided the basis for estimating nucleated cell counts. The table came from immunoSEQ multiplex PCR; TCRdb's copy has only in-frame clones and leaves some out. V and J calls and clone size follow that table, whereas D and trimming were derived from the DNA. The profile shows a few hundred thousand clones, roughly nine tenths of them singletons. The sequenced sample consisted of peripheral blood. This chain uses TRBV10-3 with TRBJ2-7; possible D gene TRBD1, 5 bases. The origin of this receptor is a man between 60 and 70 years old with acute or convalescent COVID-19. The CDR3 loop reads CAIRVDSSYEQYF. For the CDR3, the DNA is TGTGCCATCAGGGTCGACAGCTCCTACGAGCAGTACTTC.